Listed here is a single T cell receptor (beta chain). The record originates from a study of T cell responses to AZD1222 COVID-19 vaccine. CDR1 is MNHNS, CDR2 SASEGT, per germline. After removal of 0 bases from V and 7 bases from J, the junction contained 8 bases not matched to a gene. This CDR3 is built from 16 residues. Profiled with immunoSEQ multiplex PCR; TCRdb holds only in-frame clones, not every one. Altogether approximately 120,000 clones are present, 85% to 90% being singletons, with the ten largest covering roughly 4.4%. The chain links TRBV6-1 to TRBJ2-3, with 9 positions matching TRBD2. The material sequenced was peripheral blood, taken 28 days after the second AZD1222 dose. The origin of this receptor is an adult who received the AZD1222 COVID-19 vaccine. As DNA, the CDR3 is TGTGCCAGCAGTGAAGCGTGGGGACTAGCTGTGTATACGCAGTATTTT. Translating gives CASSEAWGLAVYTQYF.